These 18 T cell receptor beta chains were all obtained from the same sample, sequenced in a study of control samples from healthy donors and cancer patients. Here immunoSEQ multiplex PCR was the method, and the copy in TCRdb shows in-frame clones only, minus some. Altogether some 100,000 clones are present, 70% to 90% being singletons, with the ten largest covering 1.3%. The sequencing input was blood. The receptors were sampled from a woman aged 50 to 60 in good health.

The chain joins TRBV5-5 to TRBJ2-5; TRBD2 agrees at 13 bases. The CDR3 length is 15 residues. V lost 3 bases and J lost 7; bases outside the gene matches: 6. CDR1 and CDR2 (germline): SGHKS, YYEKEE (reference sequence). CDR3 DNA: TGTGCCAGCAGCTACCGGACTAGCGGGAGTGGGACCCAGTACTTC. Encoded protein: CASSYRTSGSGTQYF.

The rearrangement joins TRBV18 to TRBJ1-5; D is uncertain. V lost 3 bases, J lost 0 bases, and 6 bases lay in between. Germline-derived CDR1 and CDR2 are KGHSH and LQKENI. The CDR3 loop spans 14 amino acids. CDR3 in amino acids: CASSPSGSNQPQHF. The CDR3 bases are TGTGCCAGCTCACCGTCAGGTAGCAATCAGCCCCAGCATTTT.

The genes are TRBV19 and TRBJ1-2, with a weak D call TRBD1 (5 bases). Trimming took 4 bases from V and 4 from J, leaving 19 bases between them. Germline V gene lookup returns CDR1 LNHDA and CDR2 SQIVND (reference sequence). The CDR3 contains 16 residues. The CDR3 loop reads CASSSQGGVTGYGYTF. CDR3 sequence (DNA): TGTGCCAGTAGTAGTCAAGGAGGGGTTACGGGCTATGGCTACACCTTC.

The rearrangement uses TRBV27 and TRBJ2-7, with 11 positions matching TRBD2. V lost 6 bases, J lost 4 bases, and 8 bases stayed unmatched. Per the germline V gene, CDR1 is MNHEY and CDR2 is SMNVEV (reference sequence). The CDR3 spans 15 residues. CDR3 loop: CASRPITSGRYEQYF. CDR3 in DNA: TGTGCCAGCAGGCCTATCACTAGCGGGAGATACGAGCAGTACTTC.

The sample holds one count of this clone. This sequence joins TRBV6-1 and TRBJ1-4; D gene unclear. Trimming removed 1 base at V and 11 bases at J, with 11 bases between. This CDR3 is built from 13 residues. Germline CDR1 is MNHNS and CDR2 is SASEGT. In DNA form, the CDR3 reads TGTGCCAGCAGTGAAGGGCTTAAGTGGAAACTGTTTTTT. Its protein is CASSEGLKWKLFF.

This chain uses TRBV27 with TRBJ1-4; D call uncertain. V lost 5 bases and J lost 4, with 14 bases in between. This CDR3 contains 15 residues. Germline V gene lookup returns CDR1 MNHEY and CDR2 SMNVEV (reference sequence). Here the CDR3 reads CASSLAASNNEKLFF. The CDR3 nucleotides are TGTGCCAGCAGTCTCGCGGCATCGAATAATGAAAAACTGTTTTTT.

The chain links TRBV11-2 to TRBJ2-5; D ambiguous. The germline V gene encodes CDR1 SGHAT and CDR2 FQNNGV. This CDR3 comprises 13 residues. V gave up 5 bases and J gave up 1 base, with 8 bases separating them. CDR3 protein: CASSQRVQETQYF. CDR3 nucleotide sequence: TGTGCCAGCAGCCAGAGAGTCCAAGAGACCCAGTACTTC.

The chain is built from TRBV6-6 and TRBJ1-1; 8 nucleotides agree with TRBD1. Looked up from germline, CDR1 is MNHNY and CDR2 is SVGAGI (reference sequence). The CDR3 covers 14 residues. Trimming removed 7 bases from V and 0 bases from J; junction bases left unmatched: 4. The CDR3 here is CASNLDRVNTEAFF. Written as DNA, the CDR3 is TGTGCCAGCAACCTGGACAGGGTGAACACTGAAGCTTTCTTT.

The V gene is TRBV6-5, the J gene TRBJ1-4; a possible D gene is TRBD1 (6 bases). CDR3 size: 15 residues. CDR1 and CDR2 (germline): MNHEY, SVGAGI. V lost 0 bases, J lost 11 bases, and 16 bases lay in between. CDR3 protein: CASSYSNGGLTKLFF. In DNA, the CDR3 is TGTGCCAGCAGTTACTCGAACGGGGGCCTGACGAAACTGTTTTTT.

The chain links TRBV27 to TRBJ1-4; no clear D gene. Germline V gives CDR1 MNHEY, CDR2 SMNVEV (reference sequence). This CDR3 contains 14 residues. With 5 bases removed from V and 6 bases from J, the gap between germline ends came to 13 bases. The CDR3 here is CASSPGPEDEKLFF. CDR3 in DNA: TGTGCCAGCAGTCCCGGCCCGGAGGATGAAAAACTGTTTTTT.

The CDR3 sequence is CASSQGSSRSNQPQHF. The CDR3 DNA reads TGTGCCAGCAGCCAAGGTTCATCGAGAAGCAATCAGCCCCAGCATTTT. The V gene is TRBV3-1 (or the pseudogene TRBV3-2), the J gene TRBJ1-5, with D uncertain. The CDR3 extends over 16 amino acids. V was shortened by 1 base and J by 1 base, with 11 bases between the two germline ends. Germline assignment: CDR1 LGHDT and CDR2 YNNKEL (reference sequence).

The CDR3 DNA sequence: TGTGCCAGCAGGGGTCCCGGGACTAGTCGGGATACGCAGTATTTT. Its protein product is CASRGPGTSRDTQYF. The gene calls are TRBV6-5 and TRBJ2-3; 8 bases align to TRBD2. The germline gives CDR1 MNHEY, CDR2 SVGAGI. Trimming took 6 bases from V and 6 from J; bases not matched to a gene: 11. The CDR3 has 15 amino acids.

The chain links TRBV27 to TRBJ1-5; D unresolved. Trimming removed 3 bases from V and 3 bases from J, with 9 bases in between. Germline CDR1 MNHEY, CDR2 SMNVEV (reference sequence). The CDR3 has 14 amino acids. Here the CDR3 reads CASSLLHPNQPQHF. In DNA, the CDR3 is TGTGCCAGCAGTTTGTTACACCCCAATCAGCCCCAGCATTTT.

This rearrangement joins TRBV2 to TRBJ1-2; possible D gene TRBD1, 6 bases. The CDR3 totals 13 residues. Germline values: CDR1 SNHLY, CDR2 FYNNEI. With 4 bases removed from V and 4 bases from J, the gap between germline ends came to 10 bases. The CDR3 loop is CASSAGQLYGYTF. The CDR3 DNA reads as TGTGCCAGCAGTGCAGGACAGCTCTATGGCTACACCTTC.

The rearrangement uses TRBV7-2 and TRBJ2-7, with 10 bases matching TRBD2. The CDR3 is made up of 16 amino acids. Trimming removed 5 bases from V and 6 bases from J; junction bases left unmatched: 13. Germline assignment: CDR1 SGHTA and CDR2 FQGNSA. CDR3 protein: CASSPTPLAGRLEQYF. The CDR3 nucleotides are TGTGCCAGCAGCCCTACCCCACTAGCGGGACGGCTCGAGCAGTACTTC.

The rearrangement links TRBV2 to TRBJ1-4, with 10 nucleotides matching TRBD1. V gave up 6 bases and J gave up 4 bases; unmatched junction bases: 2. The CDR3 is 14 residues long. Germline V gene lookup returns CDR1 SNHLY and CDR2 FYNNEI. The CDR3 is CASRRDRGNEKLFF. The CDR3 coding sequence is TGTGCCAGCAGAAGGGACAGGGGTAATGAAAAACTGTTTTTT.

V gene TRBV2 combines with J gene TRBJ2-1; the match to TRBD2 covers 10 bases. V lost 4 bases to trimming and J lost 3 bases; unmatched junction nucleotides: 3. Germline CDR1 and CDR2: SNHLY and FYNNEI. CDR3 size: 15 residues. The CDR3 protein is CASSGRTSGYNEQFF. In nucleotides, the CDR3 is TGTGCCAGCAGTGGGCGGACTAGCGGCTACAATGAGCAGTTCTTC.

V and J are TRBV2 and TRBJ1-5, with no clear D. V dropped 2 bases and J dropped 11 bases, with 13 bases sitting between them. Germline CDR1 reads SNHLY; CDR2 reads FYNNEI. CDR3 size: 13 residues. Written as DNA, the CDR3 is TGTGCCAGCAGTGAACTGTCCCCCGGCACCCAGCATTTT. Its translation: CASSELSPGTQHF.